This record covers a single TCR beta chain. The antigen remains unidentified. The data stem from a study of cytomegalovirus exposure and HLA in healthy donors. Study overall: About four fifths of 300 to 450 genotyped donors fell in the Caucasian-associated ancestry cluster.

The CDR3 is made up of 12 amino acids. The germline CDR1 and CDR2 sequences are SGHTA and FQGTGA. Trimming took 5 bases from V and 8 from J, leaving 10 bases between them. The donors (healthy individuals) were bone marrow donors. Likely unrecorded immune exposures existed in these nominally healthy donors. Use of 60 Vbeta and 13 Jbeta primers characterized the PCR. Assay: immunoSEQ multiplex PCR; the TCRdb copy retains only in-frame clones and omits some. The sample lists about 160,000 clones, around 80% seen once, with under 2% in the top ten. Study-level points and caveats: On later analysis, the bulk of CMV-associated TCR beta chains appeared to be HLA-restricted.

The J gene is TRBJ2-1, the V gene TRBV7-3; D remains unclear. The sequence came from a man between 18 and 35 years old in good health and CMV-seronegative. Material for sequencing was PBMCs. CDR3 bases: TGTGCCAGCAGCCTCTCCCGGGATGAGCAGTTCTTC. This encodes CASSLSRDEQFF.